This TCR beta chain was sequenced for a study of shared clonotypes between healthy human individuals. For the study at large: Used for every donor were three CD4 naive, three CD4 memory, two CD8 naive and one CD8 memory plate.

Looked up from germline, CDR1 is MNHEY and CDR2 is SMNVEV (reference sequence). V was clipped by 0 bases and J by 9 bases, with 12 bases between them. The CDR3 consists of 14 residues. CD8 cells regarded as naive lacked CD45RO, were positively chosen for CCR7, and omitted terminally differentiated effector memory CD45RA+ cells. Recent vaccinations or acute infections were absent in the healthy HIV-negative adult donors. Roughly 200 ng DNA, 25,000 to 30,000 T cell genomes, went into each sorted-subset replicate PCR. Per the original methods: Without quality scores, immunoSEQ junctional reads could not be filtered like full-length reads. The data were produced by immunoSEQ multiplex PCR, yet TCRdb's version contains in-frame clones alone and is incomplete. V and J calls and clone size are as listed in that table; D and trimming were resolved from the DNA. The sample records about 2,100,000 clones, roughly 91% being singletons.

The V gene is TRBV27, the J gene TRBJ1-3, with D hard to call. The sample consisted of naive CD8+ T cells from PBMCs. The source of this sequence is a man aged 18 to 35 in good health. Some clones in this sample may be carry-over from other donors' samples. The CDR3, as DNA: TGTGCCAGCAGTTTATCCGTTGGAAGTAGCACCATATATTTT. Translating gives CASSLSVGSSTIYF.